This TCR beta chain was documented in a study of blood T cell repertoires in COVID-19 (dated by TCRdb to about 2020). With regard to the full study: Collaborator samples came from the United States, Italy and Spain and covered acute and convalescent phases of COVID-19. The repertoires were released in a freely available public database intended as a resource for research on the immune response to SARS-CoV-2. Samples came from the ongoing ImmuneRACE study (first 160 participants) plus 1,254 subjects from 6 global collaborators. A de-identified subject ID, COVID-19 status, age in years and sex were almost always included in the sample metadata. The prospective study material was composed of cDNA or gDNA derived from T cells, B-cell-depleted T cells, or PBMCs. Deeply sampled blood TCRbeta repertoires from subjects exposed to, actively infected with, or recovered from COVID-19 were included in the dataset. HLA class I and class II types, where available, came from metadata supplied by the sample provider rather than from assay-based typing.

The research as a whole found: How much clinical and demographic metadata was included differed by source and by participant, and the metadata was provided uncurated.

A word on this clone: Its recognized antigen is unknown. No much larger clone is present one base from it, and per-base qualities are unavailable.

Collaborating institutions collected whole blood in K2EDTA tubes following their own protocols. Collaborator samples were shipped for TCRbeta analysis as frozen whole blood, isolated PBMCs, or DNA extracted from either sample type. V is cut back by 1 base and J by 1 base, with 5 bases in the junction unmatched. Its CDR3 holds 16 amino acids, cysteine through phenylalanine. The read is trimmed to its CDR3 DNA, 48 bases read in frame from base 1. Sequences SGHVS (CDR1) and FQNEAQ (CDR2) are obtained from the germline V gene. TCRbeta CDR3 regions were amplified from genomic DNA using the immunoSEQ Assay, a bias-controlled multiplex PCR. In the paper's pipeline: Within the assay, amplification of reference gene primers was used to estimate how many nucleated cells each sample contained. Sequence reads were collapsed and filtered to measure the absolute abundance of every unique TCRbeta CDR3 rearrangement. For each sample, productive Simpson clonality was calculated by taking the square root of Simpson's diversity index across productive rearrangements. TCRdb retrieved this table from immuneACCESS and kept in-frame rearrangements only. Not all clones are present; in checked studies, unresolved V genes account for under half, and no reason is known for the remainder. V and J calls and clone size are copied from that table; D and trimming were computed from the DNA. Recorded for this sample are tens of thousands of clones; about 94% of them occurred a single time. Jointly, the top ten make up around 4% of the sample.

The sample was peripheral blood. The chain is encoded by TRBV7-8 joined to TRBJ2-5, with TRBD2 identical over 8 junction bases. The clonotype was recovered from a human donor with active COVID-19. The donor label of this sample is uncertain. The DNA sequence is TGTGCCAGCAGCTTAGAAAGCGGGAGAGGCCAAGAGACCCAGTACTTC. Translated, it gives CASSLESGRGQETQYF. The CDR3 plus the reference TRBV7-8 and TRBJ2-5 genes for the other parts give the full variable domain: GAGVSQSPRYKVAKRGQDVALRCDPISGHVSLFWYQQALGQGPEFLTYFQNEAQLDKSGLPSDRFFAERPEGSVSTLKIQRTQQEDSAVYLCASSLESGRGQETQYFGPGTRLLVL.